Listed below are T cell receptor beta chains from one sample, sequenced in a study of CD8+CD57+ T cells in acquired aplastic anemia. MiXCR, applied by TCRdb to the reads, yields one record per CDR3 protein. In the table there are about 160,000 distinct CDR3 sequences, around 52% of which are singletons. Sequencing used sorted CD4+, CD8+, or CD8+CD57+ T cells (not recorded which) from PBMCs. Source of these receptors: a human donor with aplastic anemia. Both conserved end residues are part of each CDR3. Each record gives: V gene, D gene, J gene, CDR3 protein. A D gene is named only where the DNA matches it firmly.

TRBV19	TRBD1	TRBJ1-2	CASSVNQSRDRERSNYGYTF
TRBV4-1	.	TRBJ1-1	CASSLSRDPHTEAFF
TRBV19	.	TRBJ1-4	CASTIDVVGEKLFF
TRBV7-8	.	TRBJ2-7	CASSRWVYEQYF
TRBV24-1	.	TRBJ2-1	CATSDSWGVNEQFF
TRBV2	.	TRBJ1-1	CAARGEGNTEAFF
TRBV19	TRBD2	TRBJ2-2	CASSPVSGGTGELFF
TRBV5-1	.	TRBJ2-3	CASSLGTSTDTQYF
TRBV5-8	TRBD1	TRBJ1-2	CASSKDRFSLYGYTF
TRBV6-1	TRBD2	TRBJ2-5	CASCTAGGPQETQYF
TRBV7-7	.	TRBJ2-7	CASSLAPYNEQYF
TRBV27	.	TRBJ2-3	CASRDRVITDTQYF
TRBV10-3	.	TRBJ1-3	CAISGVLSGNTIYF
TRBV24-1	.	TRBJ2-3	CATSDYAPLGTDTQYF
TRBV7-8	.	TRBJ1-2	CASSLGQLNYGYTF
TRBV24-1	.	TRBJ2-1	CATSDSGTLSYNEQFF
TRBV9	.	TRBJ1-2	CASSVVWGSPYGYTF
TRBV7-9	.	TRBJ2-7	CASSLGPSEYF
TRBV7-6	.	TRBJ2-7	CASSLAAVAYEQYF
TRBV24-1	TRBD2	TRBJ2-2	CATSDLVAGDWSTGELFF
TRBV24-1	.	TRBJ2-5	CATSDLADSLGETQYF
TRBV19	TRBD1	TRBJ2-7	CASSAGRQGVYEQYF
TRBV6-1	TRBD2	TRBJ2-3	CASSEAPGGGHTDTQYF
TRBV25-1	.	TRBJ2-7	CASSEGGGFSYEQYF
TRBV6-1	.	TRBJ2-2	CASSPFPGRGAGELFF
TRBV19	.	TRBJ1-3	CASRKGTPDSGNTIYF
TRBV15	.	TRBJ1-2	CATSREGQGLGYTF
TRBV9	TRBD1	TRBJ2-3	CASSVEGQGADTQYF